These 7 T cell receptor beta chains came from one sample sequenced in a study of radiation and T cells in renal cell carcinoma. This sample's time point: baseline pretreatment blood. The treatment: 15 Gy SBRT to primary tumor, nephrectomy 4 weeks later. Sequencing was performed with immunoSEQ multiplex PCR; in TCRdb, only in-frame clones are kept and a portion is missing. The sample lists nearly 50,000 clones, 83% seen once, with 30% to 35% in the top ten. The material sequenced was blood, taken from a patient whose treatment included radiotherapy and nephrectomy. All receptors come from a woman aged 70-85 years with renal cell carcinoma.

The rearrangement links TRBV2 to TRBJ1-1; 7 positions match TRBD1. V trimming: 0 bases; J trimming: 9 bases; junction bases outside the gene matches: 7. This CDR3 has 14 amino acids. Per germline, CDR1 SNHLY and CDR2 FYNNEI. The CDR3 sequence is CASSEALVTGQAFF. CDR3 bases: TGTGCCAGCAGTGAAGCGCTTGTGACAGGGCAAGCTTTCTTT.

The V gene is TRBV7-3, the J gene TRBJ2-2, with 12 positions matching TRBD2. Germline V gene sequence: CDR1 SGHTA, CDR2 FQGTGA. V dropped 6 bases and J dropped 5; count of bases not matched to a gene: 4. This CDR3 is 15 amino acids long. In DNA form, the CDR3 reads TGTGCCAGCAGGCTAGCGGGAGGGCAAACCGGGGAGCTGTTTTTT. This gives the protein CASRLAGGQTGELFF. The whole variable domain, remainder taken from reference TRBV7-3 and TRBJ2-2, is GAGVSQTPSNKVTEKGKYVELRCDPISGHTALYWYRQSLGQGPEFLIYFQGTGAADDSGLPNDRFFAVRPEGSVSTLKIQRTERGDSAVYLCASRLAGGQTGELFFGEGSRLTVL.

This chain joins TRBV5-6 and TRBJ2-5; the match to TRBD1 covers 9 bases. The junction had 8 bases not matched to a gene; V was cut back by 3 bases and J by 5 bases. Per germline, CDR1 SGHDT and CDR2 YYEEEE. The CDR3 totals 15 residues. CDR3 sequence reads: CASSWGRTGVETQYF. The DNA for the CDR3 is TGTGCCAGCAGCTGGGGACGGACAGGGGTGGAGACCCAGTACTTC. The full variable domain, in which reference TRBV5-6 and TRBJ2-5 provide the parts outside the CDR3, is DAGVTQSPTHLIKTRGQQVTLRCSPKSGHDTVSWYQQALGQGPQFIFQYYEEEERQRGNFPDRFSGHQFPNYSSELNVNALLLGDSALYLCASSWGRTGVETQYFGPGTRLLVL.

The genes are TRBV9 and TRBJ2-7, with D tentatively TRBD1 or TRBD2 (5 bases each). There are 12 residues in the CDR3. Germline values: CDR1 SGDLS, CDR2 YYNGEE. The V gene lost 3 bases and the J gene lost 4 bases, with 8 bases spanning the gap. CDR3 sequence: CASSGDGYEQYF. The DNA for the CDR3 is TGTGCCAGCAGCGGGGACGGATACGAGCAGTACTTC.

This clone was found a few times. The V and J genes are TRBV5-1 and TRBJ1-6; D possibly corresponds to TRBD1 (5 bases). This CDR3 is built from 16 residues. Trimming removed 0 bases at V and 0 bases at J, with 7 bases between. CDR1 and CDR2 (germline): SGHRS, YFSETQ. This chain's CDR3 is CASSLGGNSYNSPLHF. The CDR3 DNA sequence: TGCGCCAGCAGCTTGGGGGGGAACTCCTATAATTCACCCCTCCACTTT.

J is TRBJ2-1 and V is TRBV5-1, with D possibly matching TRBD1 (5 bases). The CDR3 contains 14 residues. Trimming took off 7 bases at V and 4 bases at J, with 15 bases between the two ends. From germline, CDR1 is SGHRS and CDR2 YFSETQ. Here the CDR3 DNA reads TGCGCCAGCGCCGTTATGGACACATACAATGAGCAGTTCTTC. Protein sequence: CASAVMDTYNEQFF.

Only one count was recorded for this clone. CDR3 DNA sequence: TGTGCCAGCAAAGCAGGGGATTTAAACTATGGCTACACCTTC. It yields the protein CASKAGDLNYGYTF. The rearrangement links TRBV6-5 to TRBJ1-2; D might be TRBD1 (6 bases). CDR1 and CDR2 from the germline V gene are MNHEY and SVGAGI. V lost 7 bases, J lost 2 bases, and 14 bases lay in between. CDR3 length equals 14 residues.